This TCR beta chain came from a study of blood T cells in healthy people across ages. Findings and limits, study-wide: Diversity of TCR beta per million T cells declined in a roughly linear way with age.

This clonotype has only a few counts. Antigen unknown. A J-beta primer mix and a sample-barcoded 5' primer were used in a second PCR of about 7 to 12 cycles. TCRdb re-analysed the 5' RACE reads in MiXCR, keeping a single row per CDR3 protein. The sample has more than 450,000 distinct CDR3 sequences; about 25% are singletons. The sample also formed part of further work on T cells of mothers and their children. That paper states: Three mothers and their six children, all healthy Caucasians, donated. Second-PCR primer M1S introduced sample barcodes and 2-4 random nucleotides.

The receptor was derived from a boy aged 2 to 10 in good health. Material for sequencing was blood.

CDR3 protein: CASSLDTGTSNYEQYF. The DNA of the CDR3 is TGTGCCAGCAGCTTAGACACAGGGACCTCGAACTACGAGCAGTACTTC. The J gene is TRBJ2-7, the V gene TRBV7-9; a weak D match, TRBD1 (6 bases). This CDR3 region has 16 residues. Germline values: CDR1 SEHNR, CDR2 FQNEAQ (reference sequence). V was cut by 1 base and J by 3 bases, with 16 bases left in between.